One sample yielded the 7 T cell receptor beta chains listed below, sequenced in a study of CXCR3-negative and CXCR3-positive naive CD8 T cells. No antigen has been assigned to these receptors. General study findings and limits: CXCR3-positive naive cells had TRB CDR3s that were more hydrophobic than CXCR3-negative naive cells had.

UMI-labeled 5' RACE yielded the TRB cDNA libraries. TCRdb re-called the 5' RACE reads; one entry per CDR3 protein, DNA not given. This sample's clone table lists some 140,000 distinct CDR3 sequences. Specimen: naive CXCR3+ CD8+ T cells from blood. Subset reported: CD45RO-CCR7+CD27+CD95- naive CD8+ T cells expressing CXCR3 (TNR3+). The origin of the receptors is a human donor in good health. Some clones in this sample may be carry-over from other donors' samples.

V usage is TRBV5-1 and J usage is TRBJ2-7; TCRdb names TRBD2, which stays unverified in the absence of DNA. The germline V gene has CDR1 SGHRS and CDR2 YFSETQ. CDR3 length: 14 amino acids. The CDR3 here is CASSLPSGSYEQYF. Looking up the rest from reference TRBV5-1 and TRBJ2-7 gives the full variable domain: KAGVTQTPRYLIKTRGQQVTLSCSPISGHRSVSWYQQTPGQGLQFLFEYFSETQRNKGNFPGRFSGRQFSNSRSEMNVSTLELGDSALYLCASSLPSGSYEQYFGPGTRLTVT.

This chain links TRBV12-3 or TRBV12-4 with TRBJ2-1; with no DNA, the TCRdb D assignment of TRBD1 cannot be verified. The CDR3 loop spans 13 amino acids. CDR3 in amino acids: CASSSKGGYEQFF.

This chain connects TRBV29-1 to TRBJ2-7; the TRBD1 assignment by TCRdb is unverifiable without DNA. CDR1 and CDR2 from the germline V gene are SQVTM and ANQGSEA. This CDR3 is built from 12 residues. The CDR3 loop reads CSLRQGADEQYF.

The genes are TRBV11-1 and TRBJ2-5. Germline CDR1 and CDR2: SGHAT and FQDESV (reference sequence). This CDR3 spans 14 amino acids. CDR3 loop: CASSLAGYQETQYF. The full variable domain, completed using reference TRBV11-1 and TRBJ2-5, is EAEVAQSPRYKITEKSQAVAFWCDPISGHATLYWYRQILGQGPELLVQFQDESVVDDSQLPKDRFSAERLKGVDSTLKIQPAELGDSAMYLCASSLAGYQETQYFGPGTRLLVL.

The genes are TRBV3-1 and TRBJ2-1; TCRdb names TRBD2, which stays unverified in the absence of DNA. Germline values: CDR1 LGHDT, CDR2 YNNKEL (reference sequence). The CDR3 totals 18 residues. CDR3 sequence reads: CASSPGTSGGRWYNEQFF.

The chain joins TRBV30 to TRBJ2-2; the TCRdb D gene call, TRBD1, has no DNA to confirm it. CDR3 length: 17 residues. Germline V gene sequence: CDR1 GTSNPN, CDR2 SVGIG (reference sequence). The CDR3 reads CAWVGTGSAIFTGELFF.

This CDR3 reads CASSVGDTGEAFF. The chain has TRBV9 and TRBJ1-1; absent DNA, TCRdb's TRBD1 call cannot be checked. In germline, CDR1 is SGDLS, CDR2 YYNGEE. This CDR3 region has 13 residues.